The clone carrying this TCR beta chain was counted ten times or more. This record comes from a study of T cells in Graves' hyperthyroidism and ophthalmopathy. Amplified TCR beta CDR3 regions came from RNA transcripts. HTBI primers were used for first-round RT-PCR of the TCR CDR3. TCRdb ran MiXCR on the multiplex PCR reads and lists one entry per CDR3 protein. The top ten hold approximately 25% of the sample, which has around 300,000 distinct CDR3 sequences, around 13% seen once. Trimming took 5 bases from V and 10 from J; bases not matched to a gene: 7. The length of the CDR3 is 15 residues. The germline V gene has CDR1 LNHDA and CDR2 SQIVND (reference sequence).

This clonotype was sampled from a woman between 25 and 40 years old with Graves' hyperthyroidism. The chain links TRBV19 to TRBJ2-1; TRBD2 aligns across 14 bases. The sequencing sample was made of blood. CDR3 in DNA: TGTGCCAGTAGTCCGCCGGGACTAGCGGGAGACGAGCAGTTCTTC. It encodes CASSPPGLAGDEQFF.